A single sample gave rise to the 8 T cell receptor beta chains below, sequenced in a study of siplizumab effects on memory and regulatory T cells. Repertoires were generated with immunoSEQ multiplex PCR, while TCRdb's copy carries only in-frame clones and drops some. The table shows some 120,000 clones, with around 94% occurring only once. The sample consisted of non-Treg CD4+ T cells sorted from blood. The receptor source for this set is a human donor in good health.

The J gene is TRBJ2-3, the V gene TRBV29-1; D gene ambiguous. Germline-derived CDR1 and CDR2 are SQVTM and ANQGSEA. The CDR3 has 13 residues. The germline V and J ends were trimmed by 5 bases and 4 bases, with 13 bases remaining between them. The CDR3 loop reads CSVRPDPPDTQYF. In DNA, the CDR3 is TGCAGCGTTAGACCGGATCCGCCAGATACGCAGTATTTT.

The chain has TRBV5-4 and TRBJ2-1; 7 positions match TRBD2. CDR3 length: 15 residues. The junction had 12 bases not matched to a gene; V was cut back by 3 bases and J by 9 bases. Per the germline V gene, CDR1 is SGHNT and CDR2 is YYREEE (reference sequence). The CDR3 protein is CASSSPRDYQPEQFF. CDR3 nucleotide sequence: TGTGCCAGCAGCTCACCCCGGGACTACCAACCTGAGCAGTTCTTC.

V gene TRBV5-1 combines with J gene TRBJ2-7; TRBD2 aligns across 11 bases. Germline loops: CDR1 SGHRS, CDR2 YFSETQ. The ends lost 3 bases at V and 1 base at J; junction bases unmatched: 6. This CDR3 region has 16 residues. CDR3 sequence: CASSSTSSGRSYEQYF. Written as DNA, the CDR3 is TGCGCCAGCAGCTCGACTTCTAGCGGGAGGTCCTACGAGCAGTACTTC.

The chain is built from TRBV18 and TRBJ1-2; D ambiguous. The CDR3 runs to 14 residues. V lost 3 bases and J 0 bases, leaving 8 bases between the germline ends. CDR1 and CDR2 from the germline V gene are KGHSH and LQKENI. The CDR3 here is CASSPPEPNYGYTF. Written as DNA, the CDR3 is TGTGCCAGCTCACCCCCTGAGCCTAACTATGGCTACACCTTC.

The chain combines TRBV11-1 with TRBJ2-7; TRBD1 matches 7 bases. The V gene's germline CDR1 is SGHAT and CDR2 FQDESV (reference sequence). The CDR3 runs to 13 residues. The J segment lost 3 bases and the V segment lost 6 bases, leaving 5 bases of the junction unmatched. The CDR3 is CASRKGTDYEQYF. DNA of the CDR3: TGTGCCAGCAGGAAAGGGACAGACTACGAGCAGTACTTC.

The CDR3 protein is CASSSRDRAGNTIYF. The CDR3 DNA sequence: TGTGCCAGCAGCTCCCGGGACAGGGCTGGAAACACCATATATTTT. This chain joins TRBV5-4 and TRBJ1-3; 9 bases line up with TRBD1. CDR3 size: 15 residues. The germline gives CDR1 SGHNT, CDR2 YYREEE (reference sequence). Trimming cost V 3 bases and J 2 bases; bases outside gene matches: 3.

The chain recombines TRBV6-1 with TRBJ2-7; 7 bases agree with TRBD1. The CDR3 has 14 amino acids. After removal of 4 bases from V and 5 bases from J, the junction contained 8 bases not matched to a gene. Germline CDR1 MNHNS, CDR2 SASEGT. CDR3 in amino acids: CASSGTGGVHEQYF. The CDR3 DNA reads TGTGCCAGCAGTGGGACAGGCGGAGTCCACGAGCAGTACTTC.

The rearrangement uses TRBV7-6 and TRBJ1-4; no reliable D call. CDR1 is SGHVS, CDR2 FNYEAQ, per germline. V lost 5 bases and J 0 bases, leaving 16 bases between the germline ends. There are 17 residues in the CDR3. Here the CDR3 reads CASSLLGFSATNEKLFF. The CDR3 coding sequence is TGTGCCAGCAGCCTGCTTGGCTTTTCTGCAACTAATGAAAAACTGTTTTTT.